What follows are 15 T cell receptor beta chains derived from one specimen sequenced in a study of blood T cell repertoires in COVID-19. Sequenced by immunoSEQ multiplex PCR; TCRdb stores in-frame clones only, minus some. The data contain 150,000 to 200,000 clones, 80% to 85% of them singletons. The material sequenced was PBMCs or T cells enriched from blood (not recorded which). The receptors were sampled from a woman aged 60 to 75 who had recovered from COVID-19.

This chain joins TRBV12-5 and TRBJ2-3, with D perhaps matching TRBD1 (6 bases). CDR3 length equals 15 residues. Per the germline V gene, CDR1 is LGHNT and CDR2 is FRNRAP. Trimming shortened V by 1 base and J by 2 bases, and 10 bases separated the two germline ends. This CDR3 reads CASGLGTEYTDTQYF. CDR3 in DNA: TGTGCTAGTGGTTTGGGGACAGAATACACAGATACGCAGTATTTT.

The CDR3 DNA is TGTGCCAGCAGCCAACAGGGGGCCTTTGAGCAGTACTTC. Amino acid sequence: CASSQQGAFEQYF. The V call is TRBV3-1 (or the pseudogene TRBV3-2), the J call TRBJ2-7; 8 bases align to TRBD1. V trimming: 2 bases; J trimming: 7 bases; junction bases outside the gene matches: 4. The CDR3 extends over 13 amino acids. Looked up from germline, CDR1 is LGHDT and CDR2 is YNNKEL (reference sequence).

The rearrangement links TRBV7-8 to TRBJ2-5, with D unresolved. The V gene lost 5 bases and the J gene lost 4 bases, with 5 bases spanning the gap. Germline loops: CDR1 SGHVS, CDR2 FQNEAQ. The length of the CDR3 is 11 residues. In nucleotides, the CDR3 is TGTGCCAGCAGCCGCGGAGAGACCCAGTACTTC. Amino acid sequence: CASSRGETQYF.

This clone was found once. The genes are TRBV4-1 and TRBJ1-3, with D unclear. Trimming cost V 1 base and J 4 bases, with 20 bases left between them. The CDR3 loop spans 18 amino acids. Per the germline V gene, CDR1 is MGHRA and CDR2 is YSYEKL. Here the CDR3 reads CASSQVVVQRGRGNTIYF. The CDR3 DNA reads TGCGCCAGCAGCCAAGTAGTAGTCCAGCGGGGAAGGGGAAACACCATATATTTT.

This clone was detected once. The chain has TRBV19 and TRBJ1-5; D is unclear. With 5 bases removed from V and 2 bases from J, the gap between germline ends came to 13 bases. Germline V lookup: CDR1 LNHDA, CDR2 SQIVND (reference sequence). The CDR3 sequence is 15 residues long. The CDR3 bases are TGTGCCAGTAGTTTCCTCCCTGCGGGCAATCAGCCCCAGCATTTT. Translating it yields CASSFLPAGNQPQHF.

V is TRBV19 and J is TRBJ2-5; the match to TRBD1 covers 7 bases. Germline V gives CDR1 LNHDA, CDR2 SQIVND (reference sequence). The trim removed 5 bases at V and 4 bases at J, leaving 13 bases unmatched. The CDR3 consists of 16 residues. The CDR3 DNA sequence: TGTGCCAGTAGTTCCCACAGGGGCGAGTATCGAGAGACCCAGTACTTC. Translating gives CASSSHRGEYRETQYF.

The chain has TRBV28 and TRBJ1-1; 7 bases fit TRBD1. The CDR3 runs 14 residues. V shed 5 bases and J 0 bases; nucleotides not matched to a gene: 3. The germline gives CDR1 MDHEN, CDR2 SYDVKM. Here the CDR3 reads CASSRGQLNTEAFF. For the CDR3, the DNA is TGTGCCAGCAGTAGGGGACAGTTGAACACTGAAGCTTTCTTT.

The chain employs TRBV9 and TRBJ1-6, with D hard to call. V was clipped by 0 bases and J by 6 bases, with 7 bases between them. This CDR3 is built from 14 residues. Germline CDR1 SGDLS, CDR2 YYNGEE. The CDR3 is CASSVVPGNSPLHF. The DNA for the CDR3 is TGTGCCAGCAGCGTAGTCCCGGGTAATTCACCCCTCCACTTT.

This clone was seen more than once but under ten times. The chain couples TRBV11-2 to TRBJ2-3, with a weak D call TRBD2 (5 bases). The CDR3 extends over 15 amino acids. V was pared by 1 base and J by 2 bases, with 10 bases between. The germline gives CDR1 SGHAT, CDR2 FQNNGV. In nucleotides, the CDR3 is TGTGCCAGCAGCTTAGTTGGCGGGCACACAGATACGCAGTATTTT. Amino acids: CASSLVGGHTDTQYF.

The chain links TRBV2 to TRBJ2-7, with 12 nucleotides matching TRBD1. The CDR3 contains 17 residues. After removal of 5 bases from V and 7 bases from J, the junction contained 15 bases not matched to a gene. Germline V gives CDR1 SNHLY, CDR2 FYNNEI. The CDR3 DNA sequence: TGTGCCAGCAGTCCTCTTCGGTCGGGACAGGGGGCAGGGGAGCAGTACTTC. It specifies CASSPLRSGQGAGEQYF.

The CDR3 spells CAISESGGFMNTEAFF. CDR3 DNA: TGTGCCATCAGTGAGTCCGGGGGGTTCATGAACACTGAAGCTTTCTTT. The V and J genes are TRBV10-3 and TRBJ1-1, with a tentative D call TRBD1 (5 bases). Trimming cost V 0 bases and J 0 bases, with 11 bases left between them. The CDR3 sequence is 16 residues long. Germline CDR1 ENHRY, CDR2 SYGVKD.

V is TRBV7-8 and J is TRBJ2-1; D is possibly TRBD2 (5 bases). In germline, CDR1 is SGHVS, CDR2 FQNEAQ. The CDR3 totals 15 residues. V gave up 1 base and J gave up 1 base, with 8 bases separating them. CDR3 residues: CASSLDGGSYNEQFF. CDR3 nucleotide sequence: TGTGCCAGCAGCTTAGATGGCGGGTCCTACAATGAGCAGTTCTTC.

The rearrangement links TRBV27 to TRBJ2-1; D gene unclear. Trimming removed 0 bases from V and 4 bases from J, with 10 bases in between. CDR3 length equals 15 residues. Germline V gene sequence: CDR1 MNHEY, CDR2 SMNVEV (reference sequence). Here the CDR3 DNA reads TGTGCCAGCAGTTTATCGATGCCTATATACAATGAGCAGTTCTTC. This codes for CASSLSMPIYNEQFF.

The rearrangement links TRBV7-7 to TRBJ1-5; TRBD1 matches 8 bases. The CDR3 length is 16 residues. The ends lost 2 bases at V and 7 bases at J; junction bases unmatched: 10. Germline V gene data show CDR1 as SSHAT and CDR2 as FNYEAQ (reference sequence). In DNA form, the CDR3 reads TGTGCCAGCAGCTTATCTCGTTACAGGGGGAGGCAGCCCCAGCATTTT. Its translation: CASSLSRYRGRQPQHF. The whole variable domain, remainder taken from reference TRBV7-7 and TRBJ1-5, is GAGVSQSPRYKVTKRGQDVTLRCDPISSHATLYWYQQALGQGPEFLTYFNYEAQPDKSGLPSDRFSAERPEGSISTLTIQRTEQRDSAMYRCASSLSRYRGRQPQHFGDGTRLSIL.

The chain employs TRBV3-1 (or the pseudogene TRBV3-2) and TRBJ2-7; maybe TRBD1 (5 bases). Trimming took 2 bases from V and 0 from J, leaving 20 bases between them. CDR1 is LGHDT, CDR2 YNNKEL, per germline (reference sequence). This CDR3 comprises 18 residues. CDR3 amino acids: CASSQRLRTFLSSYEQYF. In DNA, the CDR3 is TGTGCCAGCAGCCAACGTTTACGGACATTCTTAAGCTCCTACGAGCAGTACTTC.